These T cell receptor beta chains were read from a single sample in a study of beta chain features in type 1 diabetes. Produced via immunoSEQ multiplex PCR; TCRdb's table is partial and in-frame only. The sample lists about 40,000 clones; 45% to 50% were seen once. The sample taken for sequencing was central memory CD4+ T cells from blood. The receptors shown here come from a woman between 18 and 29 years old in good health. The CDR3 runs from the conserved cysteine through the conserved F or W. A D gene is named only where the DNA matches it firmly. A clone size is listed for some rows: how often the clone was seen (once, few, many), or a class if it is expanded.

cdr3_length j_call d_call v_call clone_size cdr3_aa cdr3_nt
13 TRBJ2-5 NA TRBV6-5 once CASSYAGSGTQYF TGTGCCAGCAGTTACGCAGGGTCGGGGACCCAGTACTTC
16 TRBJ2-5 TRBD2 TRBV4-1 NA CASSQEAGGREGTQYF TGCGCCAGCAGCCAAGAAGCGGGGGGCCGAGAGGGAACCCAGTACTTC
14 TRBJ2-1 TRBD2 TRBV28 NA CASGTSGSYNEQFF TGTGCCAGCGGGACTAGCGGGAGTTACAATGAGCAGTTCTTC
16 TRBJ1-2 TRBD1 TRBV27 NA CASSFSGRGQGYGYTF TGTGCCAGCAGTTTTTCCGGCAGGGGGCAGGGGTATGGCTACACCTTC
13 TRBJ2-7 TRBD2 TRBV2 few CASSASGTYEQYF TGTGCCAGCAGTGCTAGCGGAACCTACGAGCAGTACTTC
17 TRBJ1-3 NA TRBV7-2 once CASSLGGQINSGNTIYF TGTGCCAGCAGCTTAGGGGGGCAGATAAACTCTGGAAACACCATATATTTT
14 TRBJ2-3 NA TRBV6-6 few CASSPRRSSDTQYF TGTGCCAGCAGCCCCCGCCGGAGTTCAGATACGCAGTATTTT
17 TRBJ2-6 NA TRBV11-2 NA CASGESPKSSGANVLTF TGTGCCAGCGGGGAGAGCCCAAAAAGCTCTGGGGCCAACGTCCTGACTTTC
11 TRBJ2-7 NA TRBV30 NA CAWSETYEQYF TGTGCCTGGAGCGAAACTTACGAGCAGTACTTC
15 TRBJ2-3 TRBD2 TRBV19 NA CASRRLAGWTDTQYF TGTGCCAGTAGGAGACTAGCGGGATGGACAGATACGCAGTATTTT
12 TRBJ2-1 NA TRBV6-1 NA CASSITGNEQFF TGTGCCAGCAGCATCACGGGGAATGAGCAGTTCTTC
11 TRBJ2-1 NA TRBV5-5 NA CASRSGDEQFF TGTGCCAGCAGGTCAGGGGATGAGCAGTTCTTC
15 TRBJ2-7 TRBD2 TRBV10-3 NA CAISEQGLAAYEQYF TGTGCCATCAGTGAGCAGGGACTAGCGGCCTACGAGCAGTACTTC
14 TRBJ1-4 NA TRBV30 NA CAWSGESRLEKLFF TGTGCCTGGAGTGGGGAGTCGCGCCTTGAAAAACTGTTTTTT
14 TRBJ2-1 NA TRBV19 few CASSPRTGDNEQFF TGTGCCAGTTCTCCTCGTACGGGGGACAATGAGCAGTTCTTC
18 TRBJ2-1 TRBD2 TRBV9 few CASSVRTSLSLNVNEQFF TGTGCCAGCAGCGTAAGGACTAGTCTTTCTCTCAACGTAAATGAGCAGTTCTTC
13 TRBJ2-4 TRBD2 TRBV6-5 NA CATQREALGIQYF TGTGCCACCCAGCGGGAGGCCTTGGGGATTCAGTACTTC
15 TRBJ2-3 TRBD2 TRBV18 few CASTPGTSGADTQYF TGTGCCAGCACGCCCGGGACTAGCGGCGCAGATACGCAGTATTTT
15 TRBJ1-3 NA TRBV4-1 NA CASSSSGSSGNTIYF TGCGCCAGCAGCTCATCAGGAAGCTCTGGAAACACCATATATTTT